What follows are 5 T cell receptor beta chains derived from one specimen sequenced in a study of CD8+ T cells in alopecia areata. RNA extraction was followed by reverse transcription into cDNA, which acted as the sequencing template. Libraries were prepared by immunoSEQ multiplex PCR; TCRdb keeps only in-frame clonotypes and omits some of them. The repertoire holds fewer than 150,000 clones, with around four fifths as singletons. Treatment specified: oral pan-JAK inhibitor, 5-10 mg twice daily. The sample in question was CD8+ T cells sorted from blood, obtained at week 4, from a patient treated with tofacitinib. The receptors shown here come from a human donor with alopecia areata.

V usage is TRBV5-1 and J usage is TRBJ2-1; 9 bases align to TRBD1. The CDR3 runs 13 residues. Germline CDR1 is SGHRS and CDR2 is YFSETQ. The junction had 6 bases not matched to a gene; V was cut back by 7 bases and J by 7 bases. CDR3 nucleotide sequence: TGCGCCAGCGGCATCGGGACAGGGAATGAGCAGTTCTTC. This translates into CASGIGTGNEQFF.

The chain combines TRBV5-6 with TRBJ2-6; D uncertain. The CDR3 is 15 amino acids. Germline V gene data show CDR1 as SGHDT and CDR2 as YYEEEE. Trimming removed 1 base at V and 0 bases at J, with 5 bases between. In DNA, the CDR3 is TGTGCCAGCAGCTTGAGCCCCTCTGGGGCCAACGTCCTGACTTTC. Amino acids: CASSLSPSGANVLTF.

Regarding this clone: The sample carries other DNA sequences with the same CDR3. The chain employs TRBV5-6 and TRBJ2-7, with no clear D. Trimming stripped 4 bases from V and 4 bases from J, with 6 bases between. Germline CDR1 is SGHDT and CDR2 is YYEEEE. The CDR3 covers 11 residues. CDR3 in amino acids: CASSLNYEQYF. CDR3 DNA sequence: TGTGCCAGCAGCCTGAATTACGAGCAGTACTTC.

The chain joins TRBV2 to TRBJ2-7; D remains ambiguous. From germline, CDR1 is SNHLY and CDR2 FYNNEI. Trimming stripped 3 bases from V and 8 bases from J, with 5 bases between. The CDR3 totals 10 residues. CDR3 in DNA: TGTGCCAGCAGTGATTCAAAGCAGTACTTC. It codes for CASSDSKQYF.

For the CDR3, the DNA is TGTGCCAGCAGGGGGACTAGGAGGCCCCAAGAGACCCAGTACTTC. Translating it yields CASRGTRRPQETQYF. The chain joins TRBV6-5 to TRBJ2-5, with 8 bases fitting TRBD2. The CDR3 sequence is 15 residues long. J gave up 1 base and V 6 bases, and 7 bases lay outside the gene matches. Germline CDR1 MNHEY, CDR2 SVGAGI.